This T cell receptor (beta chain) derives from a study of shared clonotypes between healthy human individuals. Study-wide background: Every donor yielded three CD4 naive, three CD4 memory, two CD8 naive and one CD8 memory plate.

Using about 0.2 ug DNA, some 30,000 T cell genomes, the sorted-subset replicate PCRs were run. Only in-frame clones appear in the TCRdb table, and some are missing; sequencing was by immunoSEQ multiplex PCR. Of approximately 110,000 clones listed, about 63% were seen once; the top ten hold roughly 25%. The sample was memory CD8+ T cells sorted from blood. Stated subset: CD45RO+ cells pooled with CCR7-negative TemRA cells. The clonotype comes from a woman aged 25 to 39 in good health.

The CDR3 DNA reads as TGTGCCAGCAGCTTATGGTGGGGGCGAATTGAAGCTTTCTTT. This encodes CASSLWWGRIEAFF. The chain combines TRBV7-8 with TRBJ1-1; TRBD1 might be the D (6 bases). The germline CDR1 and CDR2 sequences are SGHVS and FQNEAQ. The CDR3 runs to 14 residues. The V and J ends lost 2 bases and 7 bases respectively, with 14 bases between them.